The 24 T cell receptor beta chains given below trace back to one sample, sequenced in a study of T cell repertoires in cytomegalovirus infection. TCRdb itself ran the reads through MiXCR, one entry per CDR3 protein. The sample carries 250,000 to 300,000 distinct CDR3 sequences, about an eighth recorded once. The sample consisted of PBMCs. All receptors come from a human donor in good health (CMV status not recorded). Some clones in this sample may be carry-over from other donors' samples.

This clonotype was counted ten times or more. This chain uses TRBV2 with TRBJ1-4, with 7 nucleotides matching TRBD1. This CDR3 has 13 amino acids. The germline CDR1 and CDR2 sequences are SNHLY and FYNNEI. Losses at the gene ends were 10 bases for V and 2 bases for J; bases not matched to a gene: 4. In nucleotides, the CDR3 is TGTGCCATTAAGACAGGGACTAATGAAAAACTGTTTTTT. Its translation is CAIKTGTNEKLFF.

This clonotype was counted only a few times. This rearrangement joins TRBV27 to TRBJ2-3; no clear D gene. The V end was cut by 2 bases, the J end by 2 bases, with 11 bases between. CDR3 size: 15 residues. CDR1 and CDR2 from the germline V gene are MNHEY and SMNVEV (reference sequence). The DNA for the CDR3 is TGTGCCAGCAGTTTAGGTCTACGAGCCACAGATACGCAGTATTTT. Translation gives CASSLGLRATDTQYF.

This clonotype was seen ten or more times. The rearrangement uses TRBV6-1 and TRBJ1-6; the D is unclear. Germline V gives CDR1 MNHNS, CDR2 SASEGT. The CDR3 spans 15 residues. V shed 7 bases and J shed 8 bases, with 18 bases lying between them. The CDR3 region is CASKTGISGDSPLHF. In DNA, the CDR3 is TGTGCCAGCAAAACCGGGATCTCGGGAGATTCACCCCTCCACTTT.

This clonotype has ten or more counts. V is TRBV5-8 and J is TRBJ2-5; D uncertain. This CDR3 region has 17 residues. V was shortened by 2 bases and J by 3 bases, with 20 bases between the two germline ends. Germline lookup yields CDR1 SGHTS and CDR2 YDEGEE. For the CDR3, the DNA is TGTGCCAGCAGCTTATTTCGAAGTCGCCAGCCTAAAGAGACCCAGTACTTC. Translation: CASSLFRSRQPKETQYF.

The chain links TRBV19 to TRBJ2-1, with D tentatively TRBD2 (6 bases). This CDR3 contains 16 residues. Per germline, CDR1 LNHDA and CDR2 SQIVND (reference sequence). Trimming stripped 6 bases from V and 0 bases from J, with 15 bases between. The CDR3: CASSPGTGSSYNEQFF. The CDR3 nucleotides read TGTGCCAGTAGCCCCGGGACTGGCAGCTCCTACAATGAGCAGTTCTTC.

This clonotype was picked up one time. A much larger clone lies one base from this, so it may be a read error. The genes are TRBV7-2 and TRBJ2-1, with 7 bases matching TRBD1. CDR3 length equals 15 residues. Germline assignment: CDR1 SGHTA and CDR2 FQGNSA. Losses at the gene ends were 1 base for V and 5 bases for J; bases not matched to a gene: 5. The CDR3 region is CTSSLGQGWDNEQFF. For the CDR3, the DNA is TGTACCAGCAGCTTAGGACAGGGATGGGACAATGAGCAGTTCTTC.

Ten or more counts support this clonotype. V and J are TRBV7-2 and TRBJ1-1; D possibly corresponds to TRBD1 (6 bases). V was pared by 4 bases and J by 7 bases, with 25 bases between. Germline assignment: CDR1 SGHTA and CDR2 FQGNSA. The CDR3 extends over 17 amino acids. This CDR3 reads CASSSRINNRGRGEAFF. As DNA, the CDR3 is TGTGCCAGCAGCTCGAGAATTAATAATAGGGGGAGGGGTGAAGCTTTCTTT.

This clonotype was detected ten times or more. V is TRBV29-1 and J is TRBJ2-1; TRBD2 agrees at 10 bases. Germline lookup yields CDR1 SQVTM and CDR2 ANQGSEA. The trim removed 6 bases at V and 3 bases at J, leaving 8 bases unmatched. The CDR3 totals 15 residues. The CDR3 bases are TGCAGCGTAACCGGGACTAGCGCGATCTACAATGAGCAGTTCTTC. Translating gives CSVTGTSAIYNEQFF.

CDR3 region: CSASSTVSNQPQHF. In DNA form, the CDR3 reads TGCAGTGCTAGCTCGACAGTTAGCAATCAGCCCCAGCATTTT. The rearrangement joins TRBV20-1 to TRBJ1-5, with a weak D call TRBD1 (5 bases). The CDR3 totals 14 residues. V lost 3 bases and J 0 bases, leaving 9 bases between the germline ends. Germline loops: CDR1 DFQATT, CDR2 SNEGSKA (reference sequence).

In regard to this clonotype: One junction end does not reproduce the germline sequence, and a read error may be involved. The chain is built from TRBV7-9 and TRBJ1-1; 9 nucleotides align to TRBD1. The germline CDR1 and CDR2 sequences are SEHNR and FQNEAQ (reference sequence). This CDR3 has 13 residues. CDR3 nucleotides: TGTGCCAGCAGCTCAAGGACAGGGGCCGGTGAGGGTTTT. This gives the protein CASSSRTGAGEGF.

Many counts were recorded for this clonotype. The rearrangement joins TRBV5-1 to TRBJ2-4; TRBD1 is a possible D gene (6 bases). Per germline, CDR1 SGHRS and CDR2 YFSETQ. The CDR3 extends over 14 amino acids. Trimming shortened V by 0 bases and J by 7 bases, and 11 bases separated the two germline ends. The CDR3 coding sequence is TGCGCCAGCAGCTTGGGTCAGGGGAGCAACATTCAGTACTTC. Translation: CASSLGQGSNIQYF.

This clonotype was observed a few times. The rearrangement joins TRBV7-3 to TRBJ2-3; D possibly matches TRBD1 or TRBD2 (5 bases each). Germline V gene sequence: CDR1 SGHTA, CDR2 FQGTGA. The CDR3 consists of 16 residues. The germline V and J ends were trimmed by 5 bases and 2 bases, with 17 bases remaining between them. CDR3 sequence (DNA): TGTGCCAGCAGCCACCGAGGGGCGGCTCTCACAGATACGCAGTATTTT. As protein: CASSHRGAALTDTQYF.

The chain employs TRBV19 and TRBJ2-2; TRBD2 is a possible D gene (6 bases). With 1 base removed from V and 5 bases from J, the gap between germline ends came to 8 bases. Germline lookup yields CDR1 LNHDA and CDR2 SQIVND (reference sequence). This CDR3 is built from 14 residues. The CDR3 DNA reads TGTGCCAGTAGTATAGTGCGGGGAACCGGGGAGCTGTTTTTT. It is translated as CASSIVRGTGELFF.

This clonotype occurred once. This sequence joins TRBV19 and TRBJ2-1; D possibly uses TRBD1 or TRBD2 (5 bases each). The CDR3 consists of 13 residues. From germline, CDR1 is LNHDA and CDR2 SQIVND (reference sequence). V gave up 6 bases and J gave up 3 bases, with 9 bases separating them. For the CDR3, the DNA is TGTGCCAGTAGCAGGGAGATCTACAATGAGCAGTTCTTC. Protein sequence: CASSREIYNEQFF.

This clonotype was seen many times. The chain has TRBV7-2 and TRBJ2-2; 12 positions match TRBD2. The V gene's germline CDR1 is SGHTA and CDR2 FQGNSA. The CDR3 loop spans 15 amino acids. J was trimmed by 6 bases and V by 4 bases; bases with no gene match: 3. CDR3 region: CASSSSGRGSGELFF. CDR3 in DNA: TGTGCCAGCAGCTCTAGCGGGAGGGGATCCGGGGAGCTGTTTTTT.

This chain uses TRBV2 with TRBJ1-5; D remains unclear. V was clipped by 5 bases and J by 2 bases, with 10 bases between them. Germline V gene data show CDR1 as SNHLY and CDR2 as FYNNEI. The CDR3 contains 14 residues. The CDR3 loop reads CASSYSSGNQPQHF. For the CDR3, the DNA is TGTGCCAGCAGTTATAGCAGCGGCAATCAGCCCCAGCATTTT.

This clonotype has ten or more counts. V is TRBV12-3 or TRBV12-4 and J is TRBJ2-7; D gene uncertain. V was shortened by 4 bases and J by 3 bases, with 13 bases between the two germline ends. CDR3 length: 14 residues. CDR3 protein: CASSSHVGNYEQYF. In DNA form, the CDR3 reads TGTGCCAGCAGTTCTCACGTGGGCAACTACGAGCAGTACTTC.

This clonotype was seen at least ten times. This rearrangement joins TRBV7-3 to TRBJ2-3, with D unclear. The V end was cut by 4 bases, the J end by 6 bases, with 26 bases between. The germline CDR1 and CDR2 sequences are SGHTA and FQGTGA. The CDR3 is made up of 18 amino acids. The DNA of the CDR3 is TGTGCCAGCAGCTCCCCCAATAGCCAGTCCGACGAAGCGGATACGCAGTATTTT. It translates to CASSSPNSQSDEADTQYF.

This clonotype was recorded many times. The chain combines TRBV7-8 with TRBJ1-6, with no clear D. The length of the CDR3 is 13 residues. From germline, CDR1 is SGHVS and CDR2 FQNEAQ. V shed 2 bases and J shed 14 bases, with 13 bases lying between them. The CDR3 reads CASSLLGRATLHF. The CDR3 coding sequence is TGTGCCAGCAGCTTACTTGGGAGGGCGACCCTCCACTTT.

The chain joins TRBV28 to TRBJ2-3; TRBD2 aligns across 12 bases. The CDR3 covers 15 residues. Unmatched junction bases numbered 3, after V lost 5 bases and J lost 3 bases. CDR1 and CDR2 from the germline V gene are MDHEN and SYDVKM. CDR3 sequence reads: CASSRTSGRTDTQYF. Here the CDR3 DNA reads TGTGCCAGCAGTAGAACTAGCGGGAGGACAGATACGCAGTATTTT.

This clonotype has ten or more counts. This sequence joins TRBV7-2 and TRBJ2-7, with D hard to call. Between the trimmed V and J ends, which lost 3 bases and 4 bases, there was a span of 22 bases. This CDR3 has 17 amino acids. Per germline, CDR1 SGHTA and CDR2 FQGNSA. The CDR3 coding sequence is TGTGCCAGCAGCTTCTTGGGCGGCTCCTCCCAGAAATACGAGCAGTACTTC. Its translation is CASSFLGGSSQKYEQYF.

Many counts were recorded for this clonotype. The CDR3 DNA is TGTGCCAGCAGCTTAGGGGGGGGGGGCCCAGGAGATACGCAGTATTTT. Its protein is CASSLGGGGPGDTQYF. The chain uses TRBV7-3 and TRBJ2-3; D might be TRBD2 (7 bases). Germline V lookup: CDR1 SGHTA, CDR2 FQGTGA. The CDR3 is 16 amino acids. V was clipped by 2 bases and J by 5 bases, with 17 bases between them.

This chain connects TRBV15 to TRBJ2-1; D uncertain. Germline lookup yields CDR1 LNHNV and CDR2 YYDKDF (reference sequence). Trimming removed 3 bases at V and 7 bases at J, with 10 bases between. The CDR3 is made up of 13 amino acids. The CDR3 reads CATSSATKNEQFF. CDR3 DNA sequence: TGTGCCACCAGCAGTGCAACTAAGAATGAGCAGTTCTTC.

This clonotype appeared many times. The rearrangement links TRBV4-3 to TRBJ2-3; D gene unclear. Trimming pared 3 bases from V and 0 bases from J, leaving 7 bases between. The CDR3 totals 14 residues. CDR1 is LGHNA and CDR2 is YSLEER in the germline V gene. Here the CDR3 DNA reads TGCGCCAGCAGCCAGCTAGGGAGCACAGATACGCAGTATTTT. As protein: CASSQLGSTDTQYF.